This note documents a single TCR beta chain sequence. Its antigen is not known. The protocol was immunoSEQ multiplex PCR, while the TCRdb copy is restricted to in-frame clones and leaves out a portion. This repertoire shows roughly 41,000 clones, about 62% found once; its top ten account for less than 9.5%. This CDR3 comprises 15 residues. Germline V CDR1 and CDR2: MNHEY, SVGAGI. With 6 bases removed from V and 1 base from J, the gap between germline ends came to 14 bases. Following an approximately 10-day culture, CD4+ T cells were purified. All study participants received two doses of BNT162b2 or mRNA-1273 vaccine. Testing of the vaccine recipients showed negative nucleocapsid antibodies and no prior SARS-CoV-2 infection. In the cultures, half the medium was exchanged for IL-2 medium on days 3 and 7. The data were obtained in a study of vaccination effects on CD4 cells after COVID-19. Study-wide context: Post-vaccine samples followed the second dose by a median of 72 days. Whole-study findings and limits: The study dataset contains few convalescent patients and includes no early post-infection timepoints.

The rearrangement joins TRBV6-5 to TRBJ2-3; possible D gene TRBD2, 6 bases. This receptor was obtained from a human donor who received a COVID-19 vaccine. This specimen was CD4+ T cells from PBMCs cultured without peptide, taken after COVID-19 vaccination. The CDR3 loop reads CASSRGLPGTDTQYF. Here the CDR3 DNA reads TGTGCCAGCAGCCGCGGACTACCAGGCACAGATACGCAGTATTTT.